This T cell receptor (beta chain) originates from a study of T cells after yellow fever vaccination. The overall study: With SMART-Seq v4 Ultra Low Input, the fractions containing low cell numbers were prepared.

Broader study findings: Detected again after the booster were most primary-vaccination clones, at nearly 97% CD4 and approximately 87% CD8.

TCRdb itself ran the 5' RACE reads through MiXCR, one entry per CDR3 protein. The data show roughly 60,000 distinct CDR3 sequences, with approximately 7% seen just once and roughly 40% held by the top ten. This CDR3 has 14 amino acids. V shed 4 bases and J shed 6 bases, with 12 bases lying between them. The germline CDR1 and CDR2 sequences are LGHDT and YNNKEL (reference sequence). Only a few counts were recorded for this clonotype. What it recognizes is unknown. The rearrangement joins TRBV3-1 to TRBJ2-2; D remains unclear. The TCR sequence derives from a man aged 18 to 29 who received the YFV17D yellow fever vaccine. The input for sequencing was CD8+ T cells sorted from PBMCs, taken on the day of the first yellow fever vaccination. The CDR3 DNA reads TGTGCCAGCAGCCCTCAATATTCCCCCGGGGAGCTGTTTTTT. It encodes CASSPQYSPGELFF.